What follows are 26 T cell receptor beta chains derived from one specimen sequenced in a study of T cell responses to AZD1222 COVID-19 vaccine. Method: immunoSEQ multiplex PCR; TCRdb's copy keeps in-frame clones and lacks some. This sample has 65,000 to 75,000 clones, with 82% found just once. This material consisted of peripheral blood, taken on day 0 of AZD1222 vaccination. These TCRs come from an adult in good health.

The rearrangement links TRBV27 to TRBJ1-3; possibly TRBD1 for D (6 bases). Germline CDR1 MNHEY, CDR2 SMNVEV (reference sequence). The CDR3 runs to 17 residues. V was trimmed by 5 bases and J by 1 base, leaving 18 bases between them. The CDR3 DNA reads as TGTGCCAGCAGTCCCTTGACTTCAGGGGCGTCTGGAAACACCATATATTTT. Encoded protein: CASSPLTSGASGNTIYF.

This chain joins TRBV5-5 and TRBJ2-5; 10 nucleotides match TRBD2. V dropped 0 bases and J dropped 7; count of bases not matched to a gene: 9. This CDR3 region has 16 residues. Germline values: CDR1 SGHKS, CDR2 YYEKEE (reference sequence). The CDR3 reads CASSLELAGAIPTQYF. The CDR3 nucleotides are TGTGCCAGCAGCTTGGAGCTAGCGGGGGCCATTCCGACCCAGTACTTC.

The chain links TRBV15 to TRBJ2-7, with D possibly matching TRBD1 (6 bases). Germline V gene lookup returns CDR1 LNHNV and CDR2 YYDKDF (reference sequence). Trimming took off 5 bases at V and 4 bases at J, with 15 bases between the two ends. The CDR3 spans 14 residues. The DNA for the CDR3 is TGTGCCACCAGCTCTCCAGGGGACGGTTACGAGCAGTACTTC. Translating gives CATSSPGDGYEQYF.

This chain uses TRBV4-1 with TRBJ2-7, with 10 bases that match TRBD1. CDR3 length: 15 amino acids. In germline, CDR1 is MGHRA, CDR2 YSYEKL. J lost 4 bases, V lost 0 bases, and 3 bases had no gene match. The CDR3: CASSQDRGQGYEQYF. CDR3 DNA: TGCGCCAGCAGCCAAGATCGGGGACAGGGGTACGAGCAGTACTTC.

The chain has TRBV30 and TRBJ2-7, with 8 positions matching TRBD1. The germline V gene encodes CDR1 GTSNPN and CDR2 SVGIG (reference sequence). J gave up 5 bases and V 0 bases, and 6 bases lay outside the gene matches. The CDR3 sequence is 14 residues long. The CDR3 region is CAWSVKRQGNEQYF. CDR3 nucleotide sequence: TGTGCCTGGAGTGTAAAGCGACAGGGGAACGAGCAGTACTTC.

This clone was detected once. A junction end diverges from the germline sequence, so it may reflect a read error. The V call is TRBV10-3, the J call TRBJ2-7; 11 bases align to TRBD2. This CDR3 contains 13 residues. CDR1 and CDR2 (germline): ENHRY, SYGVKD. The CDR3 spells CAISLAGGPSPHF. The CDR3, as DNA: TGTGCCATCAGCTTAGCGGGGGGGCCTTCTCCGCACTTC.

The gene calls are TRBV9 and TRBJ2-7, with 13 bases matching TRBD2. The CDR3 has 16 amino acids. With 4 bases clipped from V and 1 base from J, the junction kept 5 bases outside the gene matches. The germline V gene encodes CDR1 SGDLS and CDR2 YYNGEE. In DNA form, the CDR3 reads TGTGCCAGCAGCCCCCGGACTAGCGGGGGTTCCTACGAGCAGTACTTC. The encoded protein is CASSPRTSGGSYEQYF.

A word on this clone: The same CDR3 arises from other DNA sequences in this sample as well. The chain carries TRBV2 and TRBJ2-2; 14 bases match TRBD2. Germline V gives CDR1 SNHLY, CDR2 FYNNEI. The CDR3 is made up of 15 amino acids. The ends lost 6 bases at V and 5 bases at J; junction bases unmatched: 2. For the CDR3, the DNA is TGTGCCAGCAGGGGACTAGCGGGGGTTACCGGGGAGCTGTTTTTT. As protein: CASRGLAGVTGELFF. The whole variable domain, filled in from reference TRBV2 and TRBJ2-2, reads EPEVTQTPSHQVTQMGQEVILRCVPISNHLYFYWYRQILGQKVEFLVSFYNNEISEKSEIFDDQFSVERPDGSNFTLKIRSTKLEDSAMYFCASRGLAGVTGELFFGEGSRLTVL.

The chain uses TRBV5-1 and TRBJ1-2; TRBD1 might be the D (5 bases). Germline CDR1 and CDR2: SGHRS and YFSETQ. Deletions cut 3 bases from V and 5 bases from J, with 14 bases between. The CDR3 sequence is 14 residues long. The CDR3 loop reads CASSSYQGPYGYTF. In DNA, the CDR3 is TGCGCCAGCAGCTCATATCAGGGACCGTATGGCTACACCTTC.

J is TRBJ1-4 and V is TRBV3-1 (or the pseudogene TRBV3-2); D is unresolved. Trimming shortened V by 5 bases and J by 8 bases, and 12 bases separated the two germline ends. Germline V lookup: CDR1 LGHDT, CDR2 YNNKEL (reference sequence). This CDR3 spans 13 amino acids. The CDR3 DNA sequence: TGTGCCAGCAGCGGCCTGGGTTTGGAAAAACTGTTTTTT. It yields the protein CASSGLGLEKLFF.

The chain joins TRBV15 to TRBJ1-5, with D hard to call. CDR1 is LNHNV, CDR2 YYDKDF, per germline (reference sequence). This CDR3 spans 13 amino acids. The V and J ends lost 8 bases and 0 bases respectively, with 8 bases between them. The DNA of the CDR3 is TGTGCCACCGCAGCTTTTAGCAATCAGCCCCAGCATTTT. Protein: CATAAFSNQPQHF.

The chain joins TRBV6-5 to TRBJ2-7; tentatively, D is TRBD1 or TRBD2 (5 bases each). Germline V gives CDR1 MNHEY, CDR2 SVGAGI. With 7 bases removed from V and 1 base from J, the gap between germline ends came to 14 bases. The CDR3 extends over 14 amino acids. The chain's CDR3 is CASIIRGGSYEQYF. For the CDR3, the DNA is TGTGCCAGCATCATAAGGGGCGGGTCCTACGAGCAGTACTTC.

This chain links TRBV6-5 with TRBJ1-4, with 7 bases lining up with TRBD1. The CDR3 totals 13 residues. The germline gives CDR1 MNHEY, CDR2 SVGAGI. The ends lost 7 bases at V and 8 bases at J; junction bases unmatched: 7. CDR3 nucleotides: TGTGCCAGCATCAGACAGGGAGGCGAAAAACTGTTTTTT. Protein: CASIRQGGEKLFF.

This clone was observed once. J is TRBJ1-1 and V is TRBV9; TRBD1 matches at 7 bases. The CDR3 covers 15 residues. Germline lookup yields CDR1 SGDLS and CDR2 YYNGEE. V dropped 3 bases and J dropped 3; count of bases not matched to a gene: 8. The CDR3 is CASSDGTAIDTEAFF. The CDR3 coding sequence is TGTGCCAGCAGCGACGGGACAGCCATCGACACTGAAGCTTTCTTT.

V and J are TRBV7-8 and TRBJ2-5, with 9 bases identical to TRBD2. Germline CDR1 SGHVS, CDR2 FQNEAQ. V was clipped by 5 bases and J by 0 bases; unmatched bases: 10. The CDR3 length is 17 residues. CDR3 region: CASSRPILAGYQETQYF. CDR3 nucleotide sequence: TGTGCCAGCAGCCGACCGATTCTAGCGGGGTACCAAGAGACCCAGTACTTC.

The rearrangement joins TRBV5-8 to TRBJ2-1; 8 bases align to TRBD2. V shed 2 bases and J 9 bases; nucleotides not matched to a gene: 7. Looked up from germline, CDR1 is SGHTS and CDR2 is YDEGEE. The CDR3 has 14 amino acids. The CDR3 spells CASSFGGAGGEQFF. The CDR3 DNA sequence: TGTGCCAGCAGCTTCGGGGGGGCCGGGGGTGAGCAGTTCTTC.

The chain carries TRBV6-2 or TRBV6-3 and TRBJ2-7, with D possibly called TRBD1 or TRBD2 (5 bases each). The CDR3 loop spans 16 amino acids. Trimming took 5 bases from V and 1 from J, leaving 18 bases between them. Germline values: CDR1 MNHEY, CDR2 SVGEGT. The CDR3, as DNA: TGTGCCAGCAGTGGGCCCTCGGGACGATGGTCCTACGAGCAGTACTTC. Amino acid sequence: CASSGPSGRWSYEQYF.

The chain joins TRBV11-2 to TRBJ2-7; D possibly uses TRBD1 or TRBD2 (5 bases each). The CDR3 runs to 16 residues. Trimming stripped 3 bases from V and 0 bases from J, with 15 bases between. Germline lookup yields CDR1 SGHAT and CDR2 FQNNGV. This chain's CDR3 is CASSLRVQGSSYEQYF. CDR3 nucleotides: TGTGCCAGCAGCTTGAGGGTGCAGGGAAGCTCCTACGAGCAGTACTTC.

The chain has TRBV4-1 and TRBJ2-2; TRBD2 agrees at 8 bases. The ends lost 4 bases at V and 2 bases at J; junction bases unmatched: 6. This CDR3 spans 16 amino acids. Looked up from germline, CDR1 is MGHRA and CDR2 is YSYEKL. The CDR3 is CASSLKTSDNTGELFF. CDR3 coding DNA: TGCGCCAGCAGCCTAAAGACTAGCGATAACACCGGGGAGCTGTTTTTT.

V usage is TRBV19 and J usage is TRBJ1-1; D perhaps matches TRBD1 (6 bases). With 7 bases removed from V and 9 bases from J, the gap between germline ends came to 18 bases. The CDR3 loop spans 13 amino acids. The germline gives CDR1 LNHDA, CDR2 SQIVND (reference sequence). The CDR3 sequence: CASKKGVEGKAFF. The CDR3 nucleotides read TGTGCCAGTAAAAAGGGGGTCGAGGGGAAAGCTTTCTTT.

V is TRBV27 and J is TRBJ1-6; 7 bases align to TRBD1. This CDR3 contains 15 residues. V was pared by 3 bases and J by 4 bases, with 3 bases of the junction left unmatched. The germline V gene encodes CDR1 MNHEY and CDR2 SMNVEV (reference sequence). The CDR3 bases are TGTGCCAGCAGTTTTAGGACAGGTTATAATTCACCCCTCCACTTT. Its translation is CASSFRTGYNSPLHF.

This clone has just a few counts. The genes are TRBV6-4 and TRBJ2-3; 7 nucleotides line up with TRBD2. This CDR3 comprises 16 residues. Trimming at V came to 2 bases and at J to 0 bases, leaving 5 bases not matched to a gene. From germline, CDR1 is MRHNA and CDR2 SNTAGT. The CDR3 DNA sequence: TGTGCCAGCAGTGACGGGAGCGGGGCTAGCACAGATACGCAGTATTTT. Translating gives CASSDGSGASTDTQYF.

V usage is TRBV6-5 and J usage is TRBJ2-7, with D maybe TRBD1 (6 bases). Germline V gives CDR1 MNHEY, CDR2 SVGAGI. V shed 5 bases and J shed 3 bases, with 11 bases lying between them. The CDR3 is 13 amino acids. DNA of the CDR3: TGTGCCAGCAGTCCAGGACAGAACTACGAGCAGTACTTC. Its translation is CASSPGQNYEQYF.

The CDR3 bases are TGTGCCAGCATGCTGGGTGCCTACGAGCAGTACTTC. Its translation: CASMLGAYEQYF. The chain is built from TRBV2 and TRBJ2-7; D call uncertain. Trimming removed 7 bases from V and 2 bases from J, with 9 bases in between. This CDR3 is 12 amino acids long. From germline, CDR1 is SNHLY and CDR2 FYNNEI.

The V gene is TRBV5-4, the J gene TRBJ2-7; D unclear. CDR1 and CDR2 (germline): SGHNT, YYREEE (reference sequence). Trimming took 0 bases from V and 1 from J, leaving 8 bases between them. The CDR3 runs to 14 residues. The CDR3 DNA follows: TGTGCCAGCAGCTTGGCAGGACGTTCCTACGAGCAGTACTTC. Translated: CASSLAGRSYEQYF.

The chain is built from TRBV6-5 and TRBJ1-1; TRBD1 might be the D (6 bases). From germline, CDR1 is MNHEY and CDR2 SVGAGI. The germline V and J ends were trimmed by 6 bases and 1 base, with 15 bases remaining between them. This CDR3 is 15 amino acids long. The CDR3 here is CASSQGRGPNTEAFF. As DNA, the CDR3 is TGTGCCAGCAGCCAGGGCAGGGGCCCGAACACTGAAGCTTTCTTT.